The rows below give T cell receptor beta chains drawn from one sample of a study of read filtering for tumor transcriptome and immune sequencing. One entry per CDR3 protein, called by TCRdb with MiXCR from the reads. The profile shows about 130,000 distinct CDR3 sequences, about 12% of them singletons. Sequencing was performed on a population of CD138-negative cells sorted from bone marrow. Receptor source: a donor older than 35 with multiple myeloma. Each CDR3 is given with its conserved first and last residue. A D gene is named only where the DNA matches it firmly. Part of the rows lack a size; the others show once, few, many or a class for expanded clones.

D: .; V: TRBV20-1; size: many; J: TRBJ2-2; DNA: TGCAGTGCGACAGGAGGGTCAGGGGAGCTGTTTTTT; CDR3: CSATGGSGELFF
D: .; V: TRBV5-4; size: many; J: TRBJ2-1; DNA: TGTGCCAGCAGCGGGCCCCAAAATGAGCAGTTCTTC; CDR3: CASSGPQNEQFF
D: .; V: TRBV12-3/TRBV12-4; size: few; J: TRBJ1-3; DNA: TGTGCCAGCAGTTTCGCCGGGCCCAGCTCTGGAAACACCATATATTTT; CDR3: CASSFAGPSSGNTIYF
D: TRBD1; V: TRBV6-1; size: many; J: TRBJ2-2; DNA: TGTGCCAGCAGCGCACAGGGGGCGGGGACCGGGGAGCTGTTTTTT; CDR3: CASSAQGAGTGELFF
D: TRBD1; V: TRBV24-1; size: many; J: TRBJ1-5; DNA: TGTGCCACCAGTGACTCGACAGGGGTGGGCAATCAGCCCCAGCATTTT; CDR3: CATSDSTGVGNQPQHF
D: .; V: TRBV20-1; size: many; J: TRBJ1-1; DNA: TGCAGTGCTAGGTCAGTCCCGAACACTGAAGCTTTCTTT; CDR3: CSARSVPNTEAFF
D: TRBD1; V: TRBV20-1; size: many; J: TRBJ2-7; DNA: TGCAGTGCTAGAGATCCCGGGACAGGGGCCTACGAGCAGTACTTC; CDR3: CSARDPGTGAYEQYF
D: TRBD2; V: TRBV4-1; size: many; J: TRBJ2-3; DNA: TGCGCCAGCAGCCCTCCTAGCGGAGACACAGATACGCAGTATTTT; CDR3: CASSPPSGDTDTQYF
D: .; V: TRBV13; size: .; J: TRBJ1-1; DNA: TGTGCCAGCGCAAACACAGGGTACGCTGAAGCTTTCTTT; CDR3: CASANTGYAEAFF
D: TRBD2; V: TRBV12-3/TRBV12-4; size: few; J: TRBJ2-2; DNA: TGTGCCAGCAGTCCGGGACTAGCGGGAGACACCGGGGAGCTGTTTTTT; CDR3: CASSPGLAGDTGELFF
D: .; V: TRBV11-2; size: .; J: TRBJ2-1; DNA: TGTGCCAGCAGCCCCTCTCCGAGGGGGGCGGGAGAGTACAATGAGCAGTTCTTC; CDR3: CASSPSPRGAGEYNEQFF
D: .; V: TRBV6-2/TRBV6-3; size: many; J: TRBJ2-2; DNA: TGTGCCAGCAGTTACTTCCAGGACGCCGGGGAGCTGTTTTTT; CDR3: CASSYFQDAGELFF
D: .; V: TRBV5-1; size: .; J: TRBJ2-3; DNA: TGCGCCAGCAGGGAAGAAACAGATACGCAGTATTTT; CDR3: CASREETDTQYF
D: .; V: TRBV5-1; size: .; J: TRBJ2-7; DNA: TGCGCCAGCAGCGCGACCACCTACGAGCAGTACTTC; CDR3: CASSATTYEQYF
D: TRBD1; V: TRBV9; size: many; J: TRBJ2-4; DNA: TGTGCCAGCAGCATGACTACAGGGGTAGGGGCCAAAAACATTCAGTACTTC; CDR3: CASSMTTGVGAKNIQYF
D: .; V: TRBV7-9; size: .; J: TRBJ2-5; DNA: TGTGCCAGCAGCTTAGCTTCCCCGGTGGACGAGACCCAGTACTTC; CDR3: CASSLASPVDETQYF
D: .; V: TRBV11-2; size: .; J: TRBJ2-1; DNA: TGTGCCAGCAGCTCATGGGGTGTAAGTTTAGGGCAGTTCTTC; CDR3: CASSSWGVSLGQFF
D: .; V: TRBV27; size: few; J: TRBJ1-1; DNA: TGTGCCAGCAGCTACAACGTTGGCAGCTGGAACACTGAAGCTTTCTTT; CDR3: CASSYNVGSWNTEAFF
D: .; V: TRBV4-1; size: many; J: TRBJ2-2; DNA: TGCGCCAGCAGCCCAAGCGCGATGAACACCGGGGAGCTGTTTTTT; CDR3: CASSPSAMNTGELFF
D: TRBD1; V: TRBV30; size: many; J: TRBJ2-1; DNA: TGTGCCTGTACCGGGACAGGGGGCGATGAGCAGTTCTTC; CDR3: CACTGTGGDEQFF
D: TRBD2; V: TRBV11-3; size: .; J: TRBJ2-2; DNA: TGTGCCAGCAGCCGCCCTAGCGGGAGGGCTATGGAGCTGTTTTTT; CDR3: CASSRPSGRAMELFF
D: TRBD2; V: TRBV7-2; size: many; J: TRBJ2-5; DNA: TGTGCCAGCAGCCCAAGTAAGGGCGGGAGAACAGAGACCCAGTACTTC; CDR3: CASSPSKGGRTETQYF
D: TRBD2; V: TRBV7-8; size: few; J: TRBJ2-7; DNA: TGTGCCAGCAGCCCACGAGGGACTAGCGGTTACGAGCAGTACTTC; CDR3: CASSPRGTSGYEQYF
D: .; V: TRBV7-2; size: many; J: TRBJ2-3; DNA: TGTGCCAGCAGCCCTGACAGACCAGATACGCAGTATTTT; CDR3: CASSPDRPDTQYF
D: .; V: TRBV11-3; size: many; J: TRBJ1-2; DNA: TGTGCCAGCAGCCAAGCCGGGGAGTTATATGGCTACACCTTC; CDR3: CASSQAGELYGYTF
D: .; V: TRBV6-1; size: many; J: TRBJ2-7; DNA: TGTGCCAGCAGTGAATTCGTTAGCGGAGGTTACGAGCAGTACTTC; CDR3: CASSEFVSGGYEQYF
D: .; V: TRBV28; size: few; J: TRBJ2-7; DNA: TGTGCCAGCAGTTCCCTATCTTACGAGCAGTACTTC; CDR3: CASSSLSYEQYF
D: TRBD2; V: TRBV27; size: many; J: TRBJ2-3; DNA: TGTGCCAGCAGTCCACCGGGACTAGCGGGATATACGCAGTATTTT; CDR3: CASSPPGLAGYTQYF